One sample yielded the 8 T cell receptor beta chains listed below, sequenced in a study of T cell responses to AZD1222 COVID-19 vaccine. Sequencing was performed with immunoSEQ multiplex PCR; in TCRdb, only in-frame clones are kept and a portion is missing. The sample records over 110,000 clones, about 91% being singletons. The sample here was peripheral blood, taken 28 days after the second AZD1222 dose. The receptors here all came from an adult who received the AZD1222 COVID-19 vaccine.

V is TRBV6-6 and J is TRBJ2-5; D call uncertain. Trimming stripped 7 bases from V and 10 bases from J, with 19 bases between. The CDR3 has 13 residues. Germline lookup yields CDR1 MNHNY and CDR2 SVGAGI (reference sequence). The CDR3 region has the DNA TGTGCCAGCACCGAACACCGCCGGGTGGACCAGTACTTC. Protein: CASTEHRRVDQYF.

The chain is built from TRBV11-2 and TRBJ1-3; D is ambiguous. The V gene lost 5 bases and the J gene lost 1 base, with 9 bases spanning the gap. This CDR3 region has 14 residues. Germline lookup yields CDR1 SGHAT and CDR2 FQNNGV. This CDR3 reads CASSLGSSGNTIYF. In nucleotides, the CDR3 is TGTGCCAGCAGCCTGGGGAGTTCTGGAAACACCATATATTTT.

The chain employs TRBV29-1 and TRBJ2-5; D ambiguous. V lost 5 bases and J 3 bases, leaving 10 bases between the germline ends. This CDR3 is built from 12 residues. CDR1 and CDR2 from the germline V gene are SQVTM and ANQGSEA. CDR3 in DNA: TGCAGCGTTTCAATGTCAAAAGAGACCCAGTACTTC. It codes for CSVSMSKETQYF.

The chain couples TRBV6-2 or TRBV6-3 to TRBJ1-1; D unclear. CDR1 is MNHEY, CDR2 SVGEGT, per germline. Trimming took 2 bases from V and 8 from J, leaving 6 bases between them. The CDR3 sequence is 11 residues long. The CDR3 nucleotides read TGTGCCAGCAGTTACGAAAAGGAAGCTTTCTTT. Translated, it gives CASSYEKEAFF.

The J gene is TRBJ1-1, the V gene TRBV10-1; D possibly corresponds to TRBD1 (5 bases). The CDR3 runs 12 residues. Trimming pared 2 bases from V and 5 bases from J, leaving 6 bases between. The V gene's germline CDR1 is WNHNN and CDR2 SYGVQD (reference sequence). In DNA, the CDR3 is TGCGCCAGCAGTGAGAGACAGACTGAAGCTTTCTTT. It yields the protein CASSERQTEAFF.

Comments on this clone: A single base separates this from a much larger clone, so it may be a read error. For the CDR3, the DNA is TGTGCCAGCAGCCCGGGCGCGGGGGGAGAAGAGACCCAGTACTTC. This gives the protein CASSPGAGGEETQYF. This sequence joins TRBV5-4 and TRBJ2-5, with 8 bases fitting TRBD2. Germline CDR1 SGHNT, CDR2 YYREEE (reference sequence). CDR3 size: 15 residues. V shed 4 bases and J 3 bases; nucleotides not matched to a gene: 8.

J is TRBJ1-2 and V is TRBV7-9, with D possibly matching TRBD1 (6 bases). Trimming took off 5 bases at V and 3 bases at J, with 10 bases between the two ends. This CDR3 contains 13 residues. CDR1 is SEHNR and CDR2 is FQNEAQ in the germline V gene (reference sequence). DNA for the CDR3: TGTGCCAGCAGCCCTTCAGGGGACTATGGCTACACCTTC. It codes for CASSPSGDYGYTF.

CDR3 region: CATSRRNTEAFF. CDR3 in DNA: TGTGCCACCAGCAGACGGAACACTGAAGCTTTCTTT. This chain links TRBV15 with TRBJ1-1; unclear D gene. Germline V gene data show CDR1 as LNHNV and CDR2 as YYDKDF (reference sequence). This CDR3 spans 12 amino acids. V was cut by 2 bases and J by 1 base, with 2 bases left in between.